This TCR beta chain was observed in a study of T cells in Graves' hyperthyroidism and ophthalmopathy. Study context: Peripheral blood sampling occurred at initial diagnosis, before any treatment.

Exclusion of a patient resulted from uncontrolled infection, other autoimmune disease, pregnancy or lactation. Diagnosis rested on symptoms, serum thyroxine and TRAb, thyroid ultrasound, and orbital computed tomography. This clonotype occurred many times. The V gene's germline CDR1 is SQVTM and CDR2 ANQGSEA. CDR3 length: 13 amino acids. Between the trimmed V and J ends, which lost 4 bases and 1 base, there was a span of 10 bases. RNA transcripts gave rise to amplified TCR beta CDR3 regions. The HTBI set primed first-round TCR CDR3 RT-PCR. A single record per CDR3 protein comes from TCRdb applying MiXCR to the multiplex PCR reads. The profile shows 200,000 to 250,000 distinct CDR3 sequences, around 25% of them singletons.

The chain employs TRBV29-1 and TRBJ2-5, with D possibly TRBD1 on 5 matching bases. The source material was blood. The source of this sequence is a woman aged 40-49 years with Graves' ophthalmopathy. CDR3 coding DNA: TGCAGCGTTGTCTGGGGCTTCCAAGAGACCCAGTACTTC. Its translation: CSVVWGFQETQYF.